This T cell receptor (beta chain) was sequenced for a study of T cells in Graves' hyperthyroidism and ophthalmopathy (dated by TCRdb to the late 2010s). In the study overall: Peripheral blood was sampled at the time of initial diagnosis, prior to any treatment. A discovery cohort of roughly 100 patients, about 43 with Graves' ophthalmopathy and about 60 with stable Graves' hyperthyroidism, was used to find distinguishing TCR V-J signatures. An independent validation cohort of under 20 hyperthyroidism patients and approximately 16 patients who later progressed to ophthalmopathy tested prospective prediction of ophthalmopathy. The approximately 97 discovery patients were randomly divided into training and test sets at a 7:3 ratio. The study also compared thyroid tissue and blood T-cell repertoires from 5 to 7 Graves' hyperthyroidism patients. Once sampling was done, hyperthyroidism patients were given methimazole at a starting dose of 30 mg daily, whereas ophthalmopathy patients were given high-dose intravenous methylprednisolone. The paper reports TCR Vbeta CDR3 sequencing of 130 to 150 peripheral blood samples: 40 to 45 ophthalmopathy, approximately 74 hyperthyroidism and approximately 17 progressor patients.

V is cut by 0 bases and J by 5 bases, and the space between the germline ends is 8 bases. CDR1 SGHRS and CDR2 YFSETQ are derived from the germline V gene. Counted from cysteine to phenylalanine, this CDR3 has 13 amino acids. Left in the record is the CDR3 DNA by itself, 39 bases read in frame from the first base. The TCR beta CDR3 regions were amplified from RNA transcripts. A first-round RT-PCR of the TCR CDR3 used the HTBI primer set with the Qiagen OneStep RT-PCR kit. The libraries were constructed in a second round of multiplex PCR and then size-selected and purified. The libraries were sequenced on an Illumina HiSeq2000 using paired-end 100 bp reads. As for the original processing: SOAPnuke was used to process the raw data, with reads discarded if the reads contained adapters or uncalled bases, had a mean Phred below 15, or lacked an exact constant-primer or identifier match. High-quality paired reads were merged using COPE v1.2.5, and each unique nucleotide sequence was defined as a clonotype. MiTCR v1.1 was used to align the clonotypes against IMGT TRBV, TRBD and TRBJ reference segments. Only V-J combinations with frequency above 0.0001, covering approximately 99% of repertoires, were analysed. The TCS score was defined as the ratio of F50 (clonal expansion) to E x V (chaos), calculated using BLOSUM62-based TCRdist between CDR3 peptides within each V-J. Welch's t-statistics and random forest reduced fewer than 600 V-J features to about 12, which were used in a naive Bayes classifier (R e1071). Clones were called with MiXCR by TCRdb after fastp trimmed the public reads at Q25, and only in-frame beta chains were retained. Rows matching on CDR3 protein sequence are summarized as one entry with the most common DNA and genes. The V and J calls were determined by TCRdb, not by the authors. The sample records roughly 500,000 distinct CDR3 sequences, less than 25% of which are singletons. The top ten clonotypes cover around 47% of the sample.

General study outcomes and caveats: Most expanded thyroid clonotypes (frequency above 0.001) were also found in blood, which suggests that blood repertoires may mirror thyroid immune responses. No statistical method was used to fix the sample size in advance, and group allocation was not hidden from the investigators. In cross-validation, a model built on a 13 V-J signature told ophthalmopathy apart from stable hyperthyroidism with 85% to 90% sensitivity and roughly 81% specificity, and in testing the same model reached 80%/75%. During validation, the model predicted progression to ophthalmopathy a median of approximately 6 months ahead of onset, with 60% to 71% sensitivity and around 73% specificity.

Ophthalmopathy patients had moderately to severely active disease, Clinical Activity Score of at least 3, NOSPECS grade of at least 4, and duration under 3 months. Patients with uncontrolled infections, other autoimmune diseases, pregnancy or lactation were excluded. Clinical symptoms, serum thyroxine and TRAb, thyroid ultrasound, and orbital computed tomography formed the basis for the diagnoses. PBMCs were separated from roughly 9.6 ml of fresh peripheral blood using Ficoll-Paque density gradient centrifugation. Total RNA was extracted using Trizol reagent, and RNA quality was assessed on an Agilent 2100 Bioanalyzer. This clonotype was found a few times. Its target antigen remains unknown. One base away there is no much larger clone; base qualities are not given.

This receptor was taken from a woman between 65 and 79 years old with Graves' ophthalmopathy. Sequenced sample: blood. The rearranged segments are TRBV5-1 and TRBJ2-5; the D segment could be TRBD2, given 5 matching bases. The DNA reads as follows: TGCGCCAGCAGCTTGGCCAGGAGGGAGACCCAGTACTTC. Its protein product is CASSLARRETQYF.